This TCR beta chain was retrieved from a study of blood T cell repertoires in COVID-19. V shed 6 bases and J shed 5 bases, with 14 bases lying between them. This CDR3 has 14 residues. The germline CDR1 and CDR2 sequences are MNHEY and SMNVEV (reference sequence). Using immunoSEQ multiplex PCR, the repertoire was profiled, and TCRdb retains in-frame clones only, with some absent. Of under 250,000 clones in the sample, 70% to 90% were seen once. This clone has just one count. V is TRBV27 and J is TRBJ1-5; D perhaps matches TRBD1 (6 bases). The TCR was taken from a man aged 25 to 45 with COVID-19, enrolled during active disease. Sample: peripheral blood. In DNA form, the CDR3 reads TGTGCCAGCAGCCGTAACAGGGTTCATCAGCCCCAGCATTTT. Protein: CASSRNRVHQPQHF.